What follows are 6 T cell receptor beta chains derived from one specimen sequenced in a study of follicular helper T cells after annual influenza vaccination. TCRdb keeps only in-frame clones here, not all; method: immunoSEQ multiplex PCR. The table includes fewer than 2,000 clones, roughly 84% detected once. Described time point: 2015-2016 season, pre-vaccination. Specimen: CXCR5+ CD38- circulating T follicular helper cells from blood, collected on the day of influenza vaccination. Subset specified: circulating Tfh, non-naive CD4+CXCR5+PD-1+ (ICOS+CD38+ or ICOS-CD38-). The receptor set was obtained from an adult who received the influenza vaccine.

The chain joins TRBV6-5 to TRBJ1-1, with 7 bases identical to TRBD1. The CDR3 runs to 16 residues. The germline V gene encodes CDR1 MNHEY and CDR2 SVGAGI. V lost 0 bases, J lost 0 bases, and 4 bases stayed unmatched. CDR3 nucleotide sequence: TGTGCCAGCAGTTACTCGACAGGGAGCATGAACACTGAAGCTTTCTTT. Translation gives CASSYSTGSMNTEAFF.

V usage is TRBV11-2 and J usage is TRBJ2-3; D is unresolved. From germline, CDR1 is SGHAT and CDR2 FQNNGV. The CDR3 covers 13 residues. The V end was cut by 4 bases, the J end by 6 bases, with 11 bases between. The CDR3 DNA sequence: TGTGCCAGCAGCTCTGATCTTACCGATACGCAGTATTTT. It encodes CASSSDLTDTQYF.

CDR3 nucleotide sequence: TGTGCTAGTGGTTTGGGATTGGGTGGAAACACCATATATTTT. This gives the protein CASGLGLGGNTIYF. The chain uses TRBV12-5 and TRBJ1-3, with D hard to call. Trimming took 1 base from V and 3 from J, leaving 7 bases between them. Germline V CDR1 and CDR2: LGHNT, FRNRAP. The CDR3 contains 14 residues.

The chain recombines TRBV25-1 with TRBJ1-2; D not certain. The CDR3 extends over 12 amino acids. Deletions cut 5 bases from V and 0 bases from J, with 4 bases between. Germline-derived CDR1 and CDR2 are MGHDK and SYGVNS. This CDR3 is CASSQPNYGYTF. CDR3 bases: TGTGCCAGCAGTCAACCTAACTATGGCTACACCTTC.

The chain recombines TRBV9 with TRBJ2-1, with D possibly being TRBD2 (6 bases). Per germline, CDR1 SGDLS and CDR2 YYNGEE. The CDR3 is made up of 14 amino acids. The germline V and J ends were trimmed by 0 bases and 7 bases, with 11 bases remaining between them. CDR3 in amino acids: CASSVAGVVNEQFF. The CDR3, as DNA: TGTGCCAGCAGCGTAGCGGGGGTTGTGAATGAGCAGTTCTTC.

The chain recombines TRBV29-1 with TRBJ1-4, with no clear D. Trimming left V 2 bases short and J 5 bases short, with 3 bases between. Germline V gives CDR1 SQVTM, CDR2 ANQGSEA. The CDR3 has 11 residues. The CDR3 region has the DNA TGCAGCGTTGAAAGGAATGAAAAACTGTTTTTT. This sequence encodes CSVERNEKLFF. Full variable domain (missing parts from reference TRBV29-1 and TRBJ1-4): SAVISQKPSRDICQRGTSLTIQCQVDSQVTMMFWYRQQPGQSLTLIATANQGSEATYESGFVIDKFPISRPNLTFSTLTVSNMSPEDSSIYLCSVERNEKLFFGSGTQLSVL.